The 22 T cell receptor beta chains below come from one sample, sequenced in a study of blood T cell repertoires in COVID-19. Assay: immunoSEQ multiplex PCR; the TCRdb copy retains only in-frame clones and omits some. This table has roughly 210,000 clones, about 88% appearing once. Sequencing was performed on peripheral blood. The source is a man in his 70s with acute or convalescent COVID-19.

The J gene is TRBJ2-2, the V gene TRBV15; D is possibly TRBD1 (5 bases). The CDR3 covers 14 residues. V was trimmed by 7 bases and J by 1 base, leaving 10 bases between them. Germline CDR1 is LNHNV and CDR2 is YYDKDF (reference sequence). The CDR3 bases are TGTGCCACCACCCCCGACAGGAACACCGGGGAGCTGTTTTTT. Its protein product is CATTPDRNTGELFF.

This clone was counted once. The chain employs TRBV2 and TRBJ2-2; no clear D gene. V lost 6 bases to trimming and J lost 1 base, with 6 bases between them. The length of the CDR3 is 13 residues. CDR1 and CDR2 (germline): SNHLY, FYNNEI. DNA for the CDR3: TGTGCCAGCAGCCGACAGAACACCGGGGAGCTGTTTTTT. This encodes CASSRQNTGELFF.

V usage is TRBV3-1 (or the pseudogene TRBV3-2) and J usage is TRBJ1-1, with 7 bases aligning to TRBD1. CDR3 length equals 15 residues. CDR1 LGHDT and CDR2 YNNKEL come from the germline V gene (reference sequence). With V trimmed by 4 bases and J by 1 base, 6 bases remained unmatched. CDR3 sequence: CASSPRDRPNTEAFF. The CDR3 bases are TGTGCCAGCAGCCCTAGGGACAGACCGAACACTGAAGCTTTCTTT.

This clone was observed a handful of times. This sequence joins TRBV3-1 (or the pseudogene TRBV3-2) and TRBJ1-1, with 11 bases fitting TRBD1. Germline V gene sequence: CDR1 LGHDT, CDR2 YNNKEL (reference sequence). The junction had 8 bases not matched to a gene; V was cut back by 4 bases and J by 7 bases. There are 15 residues in the CDR3. The DNA for the CDR3 is TGTGCCAGCAGCCCAAGGACAGGGGGCGTCGGTGAAGCTTTCTTT. Translating gives CASSPRTGGVGEAFF.

The rearrangement links TRBV6-5 to TRBJ2-7, with D possibly being TRBD2 (5 bases). CDR3 size: 13 residues. Germline-derived CDR1 and CDR2 are MNHEY and SVGAGI. V was pared by 1 base and J by 5 bases, with 9 bases between. The CDR3 sequence is CASSYFGVDEQYF. In DNA, the CDR3 is TGTGCCAGCAGTTACTTCGGGGTGGACGAGCAGTACTTC.

The chain combines TRBV25-1 with TRBJ2-7; D remains unclear. Germline-derived CDR1 and CDR2 are MGHDK and SYGVNS. The CDR3 has 14 residues. V shed 6 bases and J shed 2 bases, with 14 bases lying between them. CDR3 DNA: TGTGCCAGCAGGTACGCGACTCCACCCTACGAGCAGTACTTC. Encoded protein: CASRYATPPYEQYF.

This sequence joins TRBV7-8 and TRBJ2-1; perhaps TRBD1 as D (5 bases). The V end lost 6 bases, the J end lost 0 bases, and 12 bases lay between the germline ends. Germline V gives CDR1 SGHVS, CDR2 FQNEAQ. The CDR3 loop spans 15 amino acids. The CDR3 DNA follows: TGTGCCAGCAGTTCCAGGGTGAGCTCCTACAATGAGCAGTTCTTC. This sequence encodes CASSSRVSSYNEQFF.

The chain carries TRBV11-3 and TRBJ2-1, with D tentatively TRBD1 (6 bases). The germline gives CDR1 SGHNT, CDR2 YENEEA. This CDR3 is built from 12 residues. Trimming shortened V by 5 bases and J by 7 bases, and 9 bases separated the two germline ends. CDR3 amino acids: CASSIGQNEQFF. CDR3 sequence (DNA): TGTGCCAGCAGCATCGGACAGAATGAGCAGTTCTTC.

DNA of the CDR3: TGCGCCAGCAGTTTGAGGACAGGGGATGAAAAACTGTTTTTT. Translating gives CASSLRTGDEKLFF. The rearrangement links TRBV5-1 to TRBJ1-4, with 9 bases lining up with TRBD1. The CDR3 extends over 14 amino acids. Germline CDR1 reads SGHRS; CDR2 reads YFSETQ. The J segment lost 6 bases and the V segment lost 5 bases, leaving 5 bases of the junction unmatched.

This sequence joins TRBV3-1 (or the pseudogene TRBV3-2) and TRBJ1-6, with a possible D match to TRBD1 (6 bases). The germline V gene has CDR1 LGHDT and CDR2 YNNKEL (reference sequence). This CDR3 has 13 residues. The V end lost 2 bases, the J end lost 9 bases, and 8 bases lay between the germline ends. The CDR3, as DNA: TGTGCCAGCAGCCAACTCAGGGGTTCACCCCTCCACTTT. This translates into CASSQLRGSPLHF.

The chain is built from TRBV6-5 and TRBJ2-3; 9 bases are a match to TRBD1. Germline trimming cut 4 bases from V and 2 bases from J; bases unmatched to any gene: 1. The germline CDR1 and CDR2 sequences are MNHEY and SVGAGI. The CDR3 loop spans 14 amino acids. The CDR3 is CASSWDRVTDTQYF. In nucleotides, the CDR3 is TGTGCCAGCAGTTGGGACAGGGTCACAGATACGCAGTATTTT.

The chain uses TRBV15 and TRBJ1-2, with D perhaps TRBD1 (5 bases). Trimming took off 0 bases at V and 8 bases at J, with 7 bases between the two ends. The CDR3 extends over 12 amino acids. CDR1 and CDR2 from the germline V gene are LNHNV and YYDKDF (reference sequence). Written as DNA, the CDR3 is TGTGCCACCAGCAGAGAAAACAGGGGCTACACCTTC. Protein sequence: CATSRENRGYTF.

The genes are TRBV28 and TRBJ2-1; 14 nucleotides align to TRBD2. Looked up from germline, CDR1 is MDHEN and CDR2 is SYDVKM. The junction had 8 bases not matched to a gene; V was cut back by 3 bases and J by 7 bases. CDR3 length: 17 residues. CDR3 loop: CASSFSSGTSGRNEQFF. CDR3 nucleotide sequence: TGTGCCAGCAGTTTCTCATCCGGGACTAGCGGGAGAAATGAGCAGTTCTTC.

The chain carries TRBV27 and TRBJ1-1; D remains unclear. Looked up from germline, CDR1 is MNHEY and CDR2 is SMNVEV (reference sequence). The CDR3 consists of 13 residues. V was cut by 10 bases and J by 8 bases, with 20 bases left in between. CDR3 loop: CATRAREVREAFF. CDR3 nucleotide sequence: TGTGCCACCAGAGCGAGGGAAGTCCGGGAAGCTTTCTTT.

Details on this clone: Other DNA sequences from this sample encode an identical CDR3 as well. The chain is built from TRBV5-1 and TRBJ2-2; a weak D match, TRBD2 (6 bases). Germline loops: CDR1 SGHRS, CDR2 YFSETQ. Between the trimmed V and J ends, which lost 1 base and 2 bases, there was a span of 12 bases. The CDR3 is made up of 16 amino acids. The CDR3 here is CASSLTGAGNTGELFF. The CDR3 coding sequence is TGCGCCAGCAGCTTGACTGGCGCGGGAAACACCGGGGAGCTGTTTTTT.

CDR3 in amino acids: CSASFSGSRTGELFF. The CDR3 coding sequence is TGCAGTGCTAGTTTTAGCGGGAGTCGAACCGGGGAGCTGTTTTTT. The chain recombines TRBV20-1 with TRBJ2-2; 9 positions agree with TRBD2. This CDR3 has 15 amino acids. The V gene's germline CDR1 is DFQATT and CDR2 SNEGSKA (reference sequence). J gave up 5 bases and V 3 bases, and 7 bases lay outside the gene matches.

V gene TRBV11-3 combines with J gene TRBJ2-1; tentatively, D is TRBD1 (5 bases). Trimming cost V 4 bases and J 2 bases, with 9 bases left between them. CDR3 length equals 14 residues. The germline CDR1 and CDR2 sequences are SGHNT and YENEEA. The CDR3 nucleotides are TGTGCCAGCAGCTCGTCAGGGACCTACAATGAGCAGTTCTTC. This translates into CASSSSGTYNEQFF.

This clone has more than one count but fewer than ten. V gene TRBV19 combines with J gene TRBJ2-3, with D tentatively TRBD1 (7 bases). The CDR3 has 14 residues. Germline values: CDR1 LNHDA, CDR2 SQIVND (reference sequence). V lost 3 bases and J 7 bases, leaving 14 bases between the germline ends. The CDR3 region has the DNA TGTGCCAGTAGTATCGGCGCAGGGGGGAATACGCAGTATTTT. It is translated as CASSIGAGGNTQYF. The whole variable domain, remainder taken from reference TRBV19 and TRBJ2-3, is DGGITQSPKYLFRKEGQNVTLSCEQNLNHDAMYWYRQDPGQGLRLIYYSQIVNDFQKGDIAEGYSVSREKKESFPLTVTSAQKNPTAFYLCASSIGAGGNTQYFGPGTRLTVL.

The DNA of the CDR3 is TGTGCCAGCAGCATTGGACAGGAAGCCTACGAGCAGTACTTC. Its translation is CASSIGQEAYEQYF. The genes are TRBV9 and TRBJ2-7; 7 bases map to TRBD1. The CDR3 is 14 amino acids. Germline-derived CDR1 and CDR2 are SGDLS and YYNGEE. The V segment lost 4 bases and the J segment 2 bases; nucleotides outside the gene matches: 6.

The chain recombines TRBV27 with TRBJ2-7; 9 bases match TRBD1. This CDR3 has 14 residues. Germline-derived CDR1 and CDR2 are MNHEY and SMNVEV (reference sequence). Trimming removed 5 bases from V and 9 bases from J; junction bases left unmatched: 11. The CDR3 sequence: CASSPGTGWDGQYF. For the CDR3, the DNA is TGTGCCAGCAGTCCGGGGACAGGGTGGGACGGGCAGTACTTC.

V is TRBV5-1 and J is TRBJ2-2; D remains ambiguous. The length of the CDR3 is 14 residues. Germline V gene lookup returns CDR1 SGHRS and CDR2 YFSETQ. Trimming took 0 bases from V and 5 from J, leaving 8 bases between them. In DNA, the CDR3 is TGCGCCAGCAGCTTGGTGGGCAGGACCGGGGAGCTGTTTTTT. It translates to CASSLVGRTGELFF.

The rearrangement uses TRBV7-2 and TRBJ1-4, with 8 positions matching TRBD1. Germline V gene lookup returns CDR1 SGHTA and CDR2 FQGNSA. J lost 10 bases, V lost 3 bases, and 7 bases had no gene match. The CDR3 extends over 14 amino acids. CDR3 bases: TGTGCCAGCAGCTTCGACAGGGGTATCGGAAAACTGTTTTTT. Its translation: CASSFDRGIGKLFF.